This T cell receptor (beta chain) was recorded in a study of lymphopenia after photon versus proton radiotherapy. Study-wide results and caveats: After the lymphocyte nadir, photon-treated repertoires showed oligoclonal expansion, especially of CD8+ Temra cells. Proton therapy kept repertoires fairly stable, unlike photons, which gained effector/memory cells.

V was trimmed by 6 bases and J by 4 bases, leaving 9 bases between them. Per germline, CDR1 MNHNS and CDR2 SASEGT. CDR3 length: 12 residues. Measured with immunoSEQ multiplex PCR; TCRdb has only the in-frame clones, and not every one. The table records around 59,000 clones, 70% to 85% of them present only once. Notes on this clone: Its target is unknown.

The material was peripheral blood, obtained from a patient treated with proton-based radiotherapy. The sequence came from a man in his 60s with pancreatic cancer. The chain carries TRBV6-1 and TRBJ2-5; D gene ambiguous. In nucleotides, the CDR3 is TGTGCCAGCAGCGACGCTGGAGAGACCCAGTACTTC. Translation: CASSDAGETQYF.